This TCR beta chain was recovered during a study of blood T cell repertoires in COVID-19. Living in about two dozen US areas, the participants were between roughly 18 and 89 years of age. Participants' reported clinical history set cohort assignment. This clone was counted between two and nine times. The repertoire was sequenced with immunoSEQ multiplex PCR; TCRdb's copy has only in-frame clones and lacks some. Of 250,000 or so clones listed, roughly 90% are singletons. The CDR3 runs to 16 residues. Sequencing was done on a sample of PBMCs or T cells enriched from blood (not recorded which). V is TRBV21-1 and J is TRBJ1-5. TRBV21-1 is reported as a pseudogene. The sequence came from a man aged 35 to 55 who had been exposed to COVID-19. CDR3 region: CASSKGWRAGNQPQHF. The CDR3 DNA reads TGTGCCAGCAGCAAAGGATGGAGGGCTGGCAATCAGCCCCAGCATTTT.